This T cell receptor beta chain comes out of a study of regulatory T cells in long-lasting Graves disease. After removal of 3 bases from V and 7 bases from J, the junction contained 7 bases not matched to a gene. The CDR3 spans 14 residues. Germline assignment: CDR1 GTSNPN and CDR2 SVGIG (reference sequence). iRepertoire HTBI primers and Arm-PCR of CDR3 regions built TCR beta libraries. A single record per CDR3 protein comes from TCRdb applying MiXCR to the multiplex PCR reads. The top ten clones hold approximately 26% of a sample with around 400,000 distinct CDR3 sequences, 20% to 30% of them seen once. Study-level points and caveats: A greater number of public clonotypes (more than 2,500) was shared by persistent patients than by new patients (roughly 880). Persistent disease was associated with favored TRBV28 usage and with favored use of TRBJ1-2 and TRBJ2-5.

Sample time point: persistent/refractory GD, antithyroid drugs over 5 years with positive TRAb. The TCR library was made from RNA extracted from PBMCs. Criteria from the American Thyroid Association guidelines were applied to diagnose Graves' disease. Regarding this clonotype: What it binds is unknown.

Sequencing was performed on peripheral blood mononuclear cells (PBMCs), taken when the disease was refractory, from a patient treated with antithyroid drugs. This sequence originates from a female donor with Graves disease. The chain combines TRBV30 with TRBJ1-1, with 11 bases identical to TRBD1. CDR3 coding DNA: TGTGCCTGGAGGCTGGAGGGACAGGGGGTTGAAGCTTTCTTT. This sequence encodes CAWRLEGQGVEAFF.